Following are 10 T cell receptor beta chains from one sample sequenced in a study of CD8+ T cells in alopecia areata. Noted treatment: oral pan-JAK inhibitor, 5-10 mg twice daily. TCR sequencing used cDNA made by reverse transcription of extracted RNA. Measured with immunoSEQ multiplex PCR; TCRdb has only the in-frame clones, and not every one. The sample yields more than 90,000 clones, roughly 58% seen once. Sequences were derived from CD8+ T cells sorted from blood, sampled at week 4, from a patient treated with tofacitinib. The receptors were gathered from a human donor with alopecia areata.

The chain combines TRBV21-1 with TRBJ2-7; the table gives TRBD2 as D, unverified against the DNA. TRBV21-1 is recorded as a pseudogene. The CDR3 totals 12 residues. DNA of the CDR3: TGTGCCAGCAGCAAAGGGGTAGGTTGGAGGTACTTC. It translates to CASSKGVGWRYF.

This clone was picked up one time. The V call is TRBV29-1, the J call TRBJ2-7, with TRBD1 matching 7 bases. Per germline, CDR1 SQVTM and CDR2 ANQGSEA. CDR3 size: 14 residues. Germline trimming cut 4 bases from V and 7 bases from J; bases unmatched to any gene: 13. The CDR3 reads CSVALPGQPWEQYF. CDR3 DNA: TGCAGCGTTGCATTGCCGGGACAGCCTTGGGAGCAGTACTTC.

This clone was counted only a few times. The gene calls are TRBV18 and TRBJ1-5; D remains ambiguous. Trimming removed 3 bases from V and 6 bases from J, with 6 bases in between. The germline V gene has CDR1 KGHSH and CDR2 LQKENI. The CDR3 consists of 12 residues. This CDR3 reads CASSPPSQPQHF. CDR3 in DNA: TGTGCCAGCTCACCCCCGAGTCAGCCCCAGCATTTT.

The chain combines TRBV4-3 with TRBJ1-2; TRBD1 matches at 8 bases. J was trimmed by 1 base and V by 4 bases; bases with no gene match: 5. In germline, CDR1 is LGHNA, CDR2 YSLEER. CDR3 length: 15 residues. CDR3 amino acids: CASSLQGGVNYGYTF. The DNA for the CDR3 is TGCGCCAGCAGCCTACAGGGGGGAGTTAACTATGGCTACACCTTC.

The chain couples TRBV30 to TRBJ2-7; TRBD1 might be the D (6 bases). V lost 3 bases, J lost 2 bases, and 8 bases lay in between. The CDR3 sequence is 12 residues long. CDR1 and CDR2 from the germline V gene are GTSNPN and SVGIG (reference sequence). The CDR3 loop is CAWSQGPYEQYF. The CDR3 nucleotides read TGTGCCTGGAGCCAGGGGCCCTACGAGCAGTACTTC.

V and J are TRBV5-1 and TRBJ2-7, with unresolved D. The germline V and J ends were trimmed by 7 bases and 2 bases, with 10 bases remaining between them. The germline V gene has CDR1 SGHRS and CDR2 YFSETQ. There are 12 residues in the CDR3. The CDR3 loop is CASGTDTYEQYF. In nucleotides, the CDR3 is TGCGCCAGCGGAACCGATACCTACGAGCAGTACTTC.

The V call is TRBV13, the J call TRBJ2-5, with D uncertain. V was shortened by 5 bases and J by 5 bases, with 21 bases between the two germline ends. The CDR3 runs 16 residues. Germline loops: CDR1 PRHDT, CDR2 FYEKMQ (reference sequence). The CDR3 sequence: CASSLSPIPGAETQYF. As DNA, the CDR3 is TGTGCCAGCAGCCTCAGTCCGATCCCGGGTGCGGAGACCCAGTACTTC. Combining the CDR3 with reference TRBV13 and TRBJ2-5 gives the whole variable domain AAGVIQSPRHLIKEKRETATLKCYPIPRHDTVYWYQQGPGQDPQFLISFYEKMQSDKGSIPDRFSAQQFSDYHSELNMSSLELGDSALYFCASSLSPIPGAETQYFGPGTRLLVL.

V is TRBV29-1 and J is TRBJ1-4, with TRBD1 as a possible D gene (6 bases). Deletions cut 7 bases from V and 8 bases from J, with 17 bases between. Germline loops: CDR1 SQVTM, CDR2 ANQGSEA. This CDR3 has 13 amino acids. CDR3 loop: CSGLSGVREKLFF. Written as DNA, the CDR3 is TGCAGCGGCCTATCAGGGGTCCGGGAAAAACTGTTTTTT.

This chain uses TRBV7-9 with TRBJ2-7; D is possibly TRBD1 (6 bases). Germline V gene data show CDR1 as SEHNR and CDR2 as FQNEAQ (reference sequence). This CDR3 has 14 residues. With 5 bases removed from V and 0 bases from J, the gap between germline ends came to 11 bases. In DNA, the CDR3 is TGTGCCAGCAGCCTCTGGGACAACTCCTACGAGCAGTACTTC. Protein product: CASSLWDNSYEQYF.

This clone was detected only a few times. The chain employs TRBV27 and TRBJ1-5; D call uncertain. Deletions cut 2 bases from V and 2 bases from J, with 10 bases between. Germline values: CDR1 MNHEY, CDR2 SMNVEV (reference sequence). The CDR3 loop spans 15 amino acids. DNA of the CDR3: TGTGCCAGCAGTTTACTAGCAGGCCGCAATCAGCCCCAGCATTTT. Encoded protein: CASSLLAGRNQPQHF.